There are a few counts of the clone carrying this T cell receptor beta chain. Its antigen is as yet unknown. The record originates from a study of cytomegalovirus exposure and HLA in healthy donors. Study-wide findings and caveats: In a later analysis, an Asian-associated ancestry cluster reportedly showed fewer N-insertions than the roughly 700-donor mean. Most subjects' HLA-A and HLA-B alleles were reportedly predicted from TCR beta sequences.

V lost 0 bases to trimming and J lost 0 bases; unmatched junction nucleotides: 6. Germline values: CDR1 SGHDT, CDR2 YYEEEE. The CDR3 loop spans 16 amino acids. PCR involved 60 Vbeta and 13 Jbeta primers. Method: immunoSEQ multiplex PCR; TCRdb's copy keeps in-frame clones and lacks some. Seen here are under 200,000 clones, over 70% observed once, and the top ten hold over 2.5%. The specimen sequenced was PBMCs. The chain joins TRBV5-6 to TRBJ2-7, with 7 positions matching TRBD1. The receptor comes from a woman between 45 and 65 years old in good health and CMV-seropositive. The CDR3 coding sequence is TGTGCCAGCAGCTTGGCTGGACAGGCACTCTCCTACGAGCAGTACTTC. Translation: CASSLAGQALSYEQYF.